This TCR beta chain is from a study of shared clonotypes between healthy human individuals. Study overall: Three CD4 naive, three CD4 memory, two CD8 naive and one CD8 memory plate were used per donor.

This clone was seen a single time. Method: immunoSEQ multiplex PCR; TCRdb's copy keeps in-frame clones and lacks some. The sample records 950,000 to 1,300,000 clones, about 74% being singletons. This CDR3 contains 20 residues. CDR1 MGHRA and CDR2 YSYEKL come from the germline V gene. With V trimmed by 1 base and J by 0 bases, 11 bases remained unmatched. The chain links TRBV4-1 to TRBJ2-4; 11 bases agree with TRBD2. The sample was memory CD4+ T cells sorted from blood. Indicated subset: CD45RA-negative fraction. The receptor was derived from a man younger than 35 in good health. CDR3 amino acids: CASSQVLLAGEKLAKNIQYF. DNA of the CDR3: TGCGCCAGCAGCCAAGTTCTACTAGCGGGGGAGAAGCTAGCCAAAAACATTCAGTACTTC.